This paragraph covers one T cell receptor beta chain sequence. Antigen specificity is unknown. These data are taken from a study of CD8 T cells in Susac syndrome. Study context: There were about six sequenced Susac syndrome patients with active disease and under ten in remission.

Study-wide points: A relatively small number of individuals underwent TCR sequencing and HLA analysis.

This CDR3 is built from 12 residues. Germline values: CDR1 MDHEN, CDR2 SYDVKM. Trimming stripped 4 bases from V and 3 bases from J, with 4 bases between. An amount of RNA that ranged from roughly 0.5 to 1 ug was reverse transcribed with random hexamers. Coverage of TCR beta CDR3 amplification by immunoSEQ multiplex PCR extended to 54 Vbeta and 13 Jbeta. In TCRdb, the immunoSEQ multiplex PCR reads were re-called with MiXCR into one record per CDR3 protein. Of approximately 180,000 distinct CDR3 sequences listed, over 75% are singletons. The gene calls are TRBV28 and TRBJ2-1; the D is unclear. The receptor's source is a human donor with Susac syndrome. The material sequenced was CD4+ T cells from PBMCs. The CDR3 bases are TGTGCCAGCAGTTGGATCTACAATGAGCAGTTCTTC. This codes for CASSWIYNEQFF.